A single T cell receptor (beta chain) is shown here with its context. Germline CDR1 is MDHEN and CDR2 is SYDVKM. The CDR3 consists of 16 residues. V lost 0 bases to trimming and J lost 11 bases, with 17 bases between them. The data derive from a study of control samples from healthy donors and cancer patients. TCRdb's copy holds only in-frame clones and misses some; the assay was immunoSEQ multiplex PCR. The sample includes about 160,000 clones, 92% seen only once; the top ten take 0.68%. The chain has TRBV28 and TRBJ1-6; the D is unclear. Sequencing used blood. The source is a woman aged 25 to 39 in good health. CDR3 sequence (DNA): TGTGCCAGCAGTTTATGGGCCTCCCCACTCGAAACACCCCTCCACTTT. This translates into CASSLWASPLETPLHF.